The rows below give T cell receptor beta chains drawn from one sample of a study of vaccination and CD4 T cells after COVID-19. TCRdb fed the PCR reads into MiXCR, producing one record per CDR3 protein. The sample consists of around 25,000 distinct CDR3 sequences, 25% to 30% of them appearing once. These receptors are not linked to any known antigen. This specimen consisted of CD4+ T cells from blood, cultured in vitro, obtained about 7 months after SARS-CoV-2 vaccination. Receptors originate from a human donor who had recovered from COVID-19. Both conserved end residues are part of each CDR3. The order of the fields is J gene, V gene, CDR3 protein.

>TRBJ1-1|TRBV29-1
CSADSRWKTEAFF
>TRBJ2-7|TRBV5-6
CASSHPAGGYEQYF
>TRBJ1-1|TRBV7-2
CASSLSRGGEAFF
>TRBJ1-1|TRBV20-1
CSAWPVEMNTEAFF
>TRBJ1-2|TRBV10-3
CAISEPDRGSGYTF
>TRBJ2-7|TRBV19
CASSVRQGPYEQYF
>TRBJ2-5|TRBV6-1
CASRAHDREETQYF
>TRBJ2-5|TRBV20-1
CSATPPTLSQYF
>TRBJ2-1|TRBV20-1
CSARDLVGSLAGGPGYEQFF
>TRBJ2-7|TRBV7-9
CASSDRGLYEQYF
>TRBJ2-5|TRBV6-5
CASSYGVPRRETQYF
>TRBJ2-7|TRBV28
CASSRQATYEQYF
>TRBJ1-5|TRBV20-1
CSARETGSYSNQPQHF
>TRBJ2-1|TRBV6-1
CASTVGLYNEQFF
>TRBJ1-1|TRBV20-1
CSARDLGQGFDTEAFF
>TRBJ2-4|TRBV19
CASSEGLDGIQYF
>TRBJ2-1|TRBV6-1
CASSVLGQGTSGNYNEQFF
>TRBJ2-7|TRBV30
CASAQGGSSYEQYF
>TRBJ2-7|TRBV6-2/TRBV6-3
CASSYTLAGGPDEQYF
>TRBJ1-1|TRBV12-3/TRBV12-4
CASSFTLNTEAFF
>TRBJ2-3|TRBV6-2/TRBV6-3
CASRGLREGLGTQYF
>TRBJ2-6|TRBV4-2
CASSQQQGTGANVLTF
>TRBJ1-1|TRBV20-1
CSATEPQGKVNTEAFF
>TRBJ2-7|TRBV20-1
CSGLAPTEEQYF
>TRBJ2-5|TRBV9
CASSVESGRYETQYF
>TRBJ2-5|TRBV24-1
CATQGFEETQYF
>TRBJ2-1|TRBV28
CASKASGEYNEQFF
>TRBJ2-3|TRBV20-1
CSARITGVDTQYF
>TRBJ2-5|TRBV20-1
CSGTITTGVFQETQYF
>TRBJ2-1|TRBV7-8
CASSLSGKVNEQFF
>TRBJ1-1|TRBV2
CASIRDSYTEAFF
>TRBJ2-1|TRBV20-1
CSASQVKPSSYNEQFF
>TRBJ2-2|TRBV7-8
CASSFSGANTGELFF
>TRBJ2-3|TRBV10-3
CAISEARDTQYF
>TRBJ1-5|TRBV4-2
CASSHLDRGSNQPQHF
>TRBJ2-7|TRBV19
CASKTHINAYEQYF
>TRBJ2-5|TRBV6-2/TRBV6-3
CASSYEWRDQETQYF
>TRBJ2-2|TRBV6-5
CASSYQGLASSGELFF
>TRBJ2-1|TRBV20-1
CSARGTSGRSGEQFF
>TRBJ1-1|TRBV28
CASSLIATHTEAFF
>TRBJ2-4|TRBV5-5
CASSFYDRALGDIQYF
>TRBJ2-1|TRBV20-1
CCVTSGRSHNEQFF
>TRBJ2-1|TRBV20-1
CSATSGGAYNEQFF
>TRBJ2-3|TRBV2
CASSEVTDTQYF
>TRBJ2-6|TRBV6-5
CASSYSSLSGANVLTF
>TRBJ2-1|TRBV6-5
CASSYTSGRNEQFF
>TRBJ2-5|TRBV19
CASSWGETQYF
>TRBJ2-4|TRBV7-9
CASSLRGSGDIQYF
>TRBJ2-3|TRBV4-1
CASSPTPEDTQYF
>TRBJ2-7|TRBV6-1
CASTSIVSSYEQYF
>TRBJ2-7|TRBV20-1
CSARNGPSLPEQYF
>TRBJ2-3|TRBV20-1
CSAETVDTQYF
>TRBJ2-7|TRBV15
CATSRARAGRGDEQYF
>TRBJ1-1|TRBV5-8
CASSLLQGTEAFF
>TRBJ2-3|TRBV7-2
CASSLSGLSTDTQYF